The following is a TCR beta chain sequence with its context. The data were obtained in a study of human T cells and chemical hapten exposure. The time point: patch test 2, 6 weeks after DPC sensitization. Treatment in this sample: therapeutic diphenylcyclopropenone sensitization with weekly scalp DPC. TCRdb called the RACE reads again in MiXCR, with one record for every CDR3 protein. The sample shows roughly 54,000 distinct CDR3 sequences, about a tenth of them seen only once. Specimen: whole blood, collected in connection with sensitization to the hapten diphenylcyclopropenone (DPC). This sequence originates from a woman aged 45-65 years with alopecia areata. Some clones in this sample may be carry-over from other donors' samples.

CDR3: CASRDRRNQPQHF. For the CDR3, the DNA is TGTGCCAGTCGCGACAGGAGGAATCAGCCCCAGCATTTT. This chain joins TRBV19 and TRBJ1-5; D perhaps matches TRBD1 (6 bases). The CDR3 extends over 13 amino acids. CDR1 is LNHDA and CDR2 is SQIVND in the germline V gene (reference sequence). V was clipped by 8 bases and J by 4 bases, with 12 bases between them.